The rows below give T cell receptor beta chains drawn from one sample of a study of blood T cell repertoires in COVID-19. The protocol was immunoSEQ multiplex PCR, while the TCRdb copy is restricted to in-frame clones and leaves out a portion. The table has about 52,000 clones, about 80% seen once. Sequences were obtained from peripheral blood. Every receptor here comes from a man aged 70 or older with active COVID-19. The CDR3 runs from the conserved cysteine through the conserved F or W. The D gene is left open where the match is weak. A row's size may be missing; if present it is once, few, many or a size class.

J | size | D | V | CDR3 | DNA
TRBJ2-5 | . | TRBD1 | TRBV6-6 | CASGEQGAIWETQYF | TGTGCCAGCGGAGAACAGGGGGCGATTTGGGAGACCCAGTACTTC
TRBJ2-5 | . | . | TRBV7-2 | CASSLPSSAGTQYF | TGTGCCAGCAGCCTACCGTCATCGGCGGGGACCCAGTACTTC
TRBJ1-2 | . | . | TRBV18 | CASSPGEDNYGYTF | TGTGCCAGCTCACCGGGAGAAGACAACTATGGCTACACCTTC
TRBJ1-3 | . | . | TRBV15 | CATSRDPRVSGNTIYF | TGTGCCACCAGCAGAGATCCGAGGGTCTCTGGAAACACCATATATTTT
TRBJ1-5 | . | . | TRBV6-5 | CASARIVSNQPQHF | TGTGCCAGCGCCAGAATTGTTAGCAATCAGCCCCAGCATTTT
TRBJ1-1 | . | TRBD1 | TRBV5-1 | CASSQRQGLNTEAFF | TGCGCCAGCAGCCAGAGACAGGGGCTGAACACTGAAGCTTTCTTT
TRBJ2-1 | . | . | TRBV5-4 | CASSKDTGSYNEQFF | TGTGCCAGCAGCAAAGACACAGGGTCCTACAATGAGCAGTTCTTC
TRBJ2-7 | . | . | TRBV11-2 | CASSLDPPGYEQYF | TGTGCCAGCAGCTTAGATCCCCCAGGGTACGAGCAGTACTTC
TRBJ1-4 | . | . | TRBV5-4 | CASSLAGAGTNEKLFF | TGTGCCAGCAGCTTGGCAGGGGCTGGAACTAATGAAAAACTGTTTTTT
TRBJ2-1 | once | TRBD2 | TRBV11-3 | CASSLTSGGARNEQFF | TGTGCCAGCAGCTTAACTAGCGGGGGGGCCAGGAATGAGCAGTTCTTC
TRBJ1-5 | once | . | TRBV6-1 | CASSASGSVSNQPQHF | TGTGCCAGCAGTGCGTCGGGGTCCGTAAGCAATCAGCCCCAGCATTTT
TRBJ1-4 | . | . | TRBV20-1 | CSARAEKLFF | TGCAGTGCTAGGGCAGAAAAACTGTTTTTT
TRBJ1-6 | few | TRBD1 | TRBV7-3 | CASSLGQVDSPLHF | TGTGCCAGCAGCCTCGGACAGGTGGACTCACCCCTCCACTTT
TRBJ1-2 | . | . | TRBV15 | CATSRVGEADYGYTF | TGTGCCACCAGCAGAGTAGGGGAAGCAGACTATGGCTACACCTTC
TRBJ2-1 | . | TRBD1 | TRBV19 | CASSWGQGTHEQFF | TGTGCCAGTAGTTGGGGACAGGGTACCCATGAGCAGTTCTTC
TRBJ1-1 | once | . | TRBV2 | CASSEARTGFMTEAFF | TGTGCCAGCAGTGAAGCCCGAACAGGGTTTATGACTGAAGCTTTCTTT
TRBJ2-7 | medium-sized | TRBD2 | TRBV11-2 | CASSSLFSGGPYEQYF | TGTGCCAGCAGCTCCCTATTTAGCGGGGGGCCCTACGAGCAGTACTTC
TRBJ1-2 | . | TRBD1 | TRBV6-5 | CASSNPGQDRGYTF | TGTGCCAGCAGTAACCCCGGACAGGACCGAGGCTACACCTTC
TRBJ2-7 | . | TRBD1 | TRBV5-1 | CASSLDGQGLNEQYF | TGCGCCAGCAGCTTGGACGGACAGGGGTTGAACGAGCAGTACTTC
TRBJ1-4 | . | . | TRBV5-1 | CASTPGGLNEKLFF | TGCGCCAGCACCCCCGGGGGGCTTAATGAAAAACTGTTTTTT
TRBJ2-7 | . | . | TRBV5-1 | CASRGSNEQYF | TGCGCCAGTCGGGGGAGTAACGAGCAGTACTTC
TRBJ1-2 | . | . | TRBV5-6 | CASGTGGRSYGYTF | TGTGCCAGCGGCACTGGGGGCAGGTCGTATGGCTACACCTTC
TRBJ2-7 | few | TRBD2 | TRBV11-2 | CASSLDPAGVAQQYF | TGTGCCAGCAGCTTAGATCCTGCGGGGGTGGCCCAGCAGTACTTC
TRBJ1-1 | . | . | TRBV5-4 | CASSLARGVNTEAFF | TGTGCCAGCAGCTTGGCTCGGGGGGTAAACACTGAAGCTTTCTTT
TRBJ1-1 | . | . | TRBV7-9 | CASSLVWGPEAFF | TGTGCCAGCAGCTTAGTTTGGGGCCCTGAAGCTTTCTTT
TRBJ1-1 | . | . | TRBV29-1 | CSVDSRGLMNTEAFF | TGCAGCGTTGATTCCCGGGGGTTAATGAACACTGAAGCTTTCTTT
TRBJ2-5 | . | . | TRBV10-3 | CAISEAEETQYF | TGTGCCATCAGTGAGGCGGAAGAGACCCAGTACTTC